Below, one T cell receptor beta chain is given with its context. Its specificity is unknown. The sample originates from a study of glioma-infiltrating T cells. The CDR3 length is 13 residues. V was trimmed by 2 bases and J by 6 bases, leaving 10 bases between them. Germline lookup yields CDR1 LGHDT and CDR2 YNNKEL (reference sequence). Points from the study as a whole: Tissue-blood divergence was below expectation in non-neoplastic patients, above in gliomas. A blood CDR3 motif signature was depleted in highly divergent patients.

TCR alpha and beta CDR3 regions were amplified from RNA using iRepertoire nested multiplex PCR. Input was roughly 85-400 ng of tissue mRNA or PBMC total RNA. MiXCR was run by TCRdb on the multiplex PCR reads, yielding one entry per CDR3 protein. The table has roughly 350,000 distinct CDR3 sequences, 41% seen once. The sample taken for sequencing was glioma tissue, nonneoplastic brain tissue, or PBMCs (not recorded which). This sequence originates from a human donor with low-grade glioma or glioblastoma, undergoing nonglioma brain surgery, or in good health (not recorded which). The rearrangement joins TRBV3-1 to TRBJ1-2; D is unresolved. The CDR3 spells CASSQTGTNGYTF. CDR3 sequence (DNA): TGTGCCAGCAGCCAAACGGGAACCAATGGCTACACCTTC.